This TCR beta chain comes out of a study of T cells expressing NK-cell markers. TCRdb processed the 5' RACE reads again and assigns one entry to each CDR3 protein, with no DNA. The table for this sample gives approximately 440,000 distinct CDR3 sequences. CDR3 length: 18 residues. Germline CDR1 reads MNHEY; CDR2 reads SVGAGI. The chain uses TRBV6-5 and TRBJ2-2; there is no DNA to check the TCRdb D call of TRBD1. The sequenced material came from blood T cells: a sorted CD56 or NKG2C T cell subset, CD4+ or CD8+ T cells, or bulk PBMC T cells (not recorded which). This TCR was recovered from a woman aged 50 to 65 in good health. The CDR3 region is CASSFNFPGQGRSGELFF.